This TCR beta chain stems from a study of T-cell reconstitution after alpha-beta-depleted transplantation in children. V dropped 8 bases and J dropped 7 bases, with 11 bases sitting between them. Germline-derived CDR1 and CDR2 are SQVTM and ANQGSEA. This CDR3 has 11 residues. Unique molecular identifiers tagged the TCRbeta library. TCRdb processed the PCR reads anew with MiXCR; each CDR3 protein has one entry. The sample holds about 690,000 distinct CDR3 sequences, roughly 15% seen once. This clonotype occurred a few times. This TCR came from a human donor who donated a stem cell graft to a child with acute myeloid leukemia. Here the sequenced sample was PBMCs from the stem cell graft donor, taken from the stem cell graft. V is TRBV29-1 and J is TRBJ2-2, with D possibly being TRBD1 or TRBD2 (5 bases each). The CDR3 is CSIWGNGELFF. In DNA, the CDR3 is TGCAGCATTTGGGGGAACGGGGAGCTGTTTTTT.